Sequencing of this T cell receptor (beta chain) was carried out in a study of T cell responses to AZD1222 COVID-19 vaccine. Only in-frame clones appear in the TCRdb table, and some are missing; sequencing was by immunoSEQ multiplex PCR. The sample yields roughly 130,000 clones, around 84% seen once. Trimming removed 10 bases from V and 2 bases from J, with 8 bases in between. Germline assignment: CDR1 SNHLY and CDR2 FYNNEI. The CDR3 totals 11 residues. The clonotype was recovered from an adult in good health. This sequence joins TRBV2 and TRBJ1-2; D is possibly TRBD1 (5 bases). This specimen consisted of peripheral blood, obtained on day 0 of AZD1222 vaccination. The CDR3 protein is CAMQGNYGYTF. The CDR3 DNA reads TGTGCCATGCAGGGCAACTATGGCTACACCTTC.